This entry lists 24 T cell receptor beta chains sequenced from one sample in a study of blood T cell repertoires in COVID-19. The data were produced by immunoSEQ multiplex PCR, yet TCRdb's version contains in-frame clones alone and is incomplete. The profile shows 250,000 to 300,000 clones, roughly 80% of them singletons. The sample taken for sequencing was peripheral blood. The receptors stem from a man aged 55 to 70 who had recovered from COVID-19.

V gene TRBV11-1 combines with J gene TRBJ2-7; TRBD2 matches 8 bases. The length of the CDR3 is 15 residues. J lost 1 base, V lost 5 bases, and 7 bases had no gene match. CDR1 is SGHAT and CDR2 is FQDESV in the germline V gene (reference sequence). The CDR3 here is CASSEVAGRSYEQYF. The CDR3 nucleotides read TGTGCCAGCAGCGAAGTAGCGGGAAGGTCCTACGAGCAGTACTTC.

This clone was seen only once. V usage is TRBV6-5 and J usage is TRBJ2-1; 8 bases line up with TRBD1. The germline V gene has CDR1 MNHEY and CDR2 SVGAGI. V lost 10 bases, J lost 5 bases, and 10 bases stayed unmatched. This CDR3 has 14 amino acids. In DNA, the CDR3 is TGTGCCACCGTAGAACAGGGGGTCAACAATGAGCAGTTCTTC. Protein product: CATVEQGVNNEQFF.

This clone was detected only a few times. The chain couples TRBV18 to TRBJ1-1, with unresolved D. V shed 4 bases and J shed 3 bases, with 9 bases lying between them. The CDR3 has 13 amino acids. Germline V gene lookup returns CDR1 KGHSH and CDR2 LQKENI. In DNA, the CDR3 is TGTGCCAGCTCACGCAACAGAGACACTGAAGCTTTCTTT. Translation gives CASSRNRDTEAFF.

This clone was seen a handful of times. The chain carries TRBV4-1 and TRBJ1-5, with TRBD1 matching over 7 bases. This CDR3 has 19 residues. V lost 3 bases to trimming and J lost 0 bases; unmatched junction nucleotides: 14. Germline V lookup: CDR1 MGHRA, CDR2 YSYEKL. CDR3 DNA sequence: TGCGCCAGCAGCCAGGAATTGGGACAGAAAGGGAATAGCAATCAGCCCCAGCATTTT. Its translation: CASSQELGQKGNSNQPQHF.

V gene TRBV28 combines with J gene TRBJ2-4; 8 bases agree with TRBD2. CDR1 and CDR2 from the germline V gene are MDHEN and SYDVKM. This CDR3 has 16 amino acids. After removal of 3 bases from V and 0 bases from J, the junction contained 4 bases not matched to a gene. The CDR3 spells CASSFTGGIAKNIQYF. CDR3 bases: TGTGCCAGCAGTTTTACGGGGGGGATAGCCAAAAACATTCAGTACTTC.

The rearrangement uses TRBV29-1 and TRBJ2-1; the D gene is possibly TRBD2 (5 bases). Trimming took 4 bases from V and 0 from J, leaving 7 bases between them. Germline CDR1 reads SQVTM; CDR2 reads ANQGSEA. CDR3 size: 13 residues. The CDR3 DNA is TGCAGCGTTGGCCGGGACTCCTACAATGAGCAGTTCTTC. Translation: CSVGRDSYNEQFF.

CDR3 sequence reads: CASPPREGNTEAFF. The CDR3 DNA is TGTGCCAGCCCCCCAAGGGAGGGGAACACTGAAGCTTTCTTT. This chain joins TRBV18 and TRBJ1-1; D call uncertain. Trimming took 8 bases from V and 1 from J, leaving 14 bases between them. The CDR3 is 14 residues long. Germline CDR1 and CDR2: KGHSH and LQKENI.

This clone has a count of ten or more. This rearrangement joins TRBV19 to TRBJ1-5, with no clear D. Germline lookup yields CDR1 LNHDA and CDR2 SQIVND (reference sequence). There are 15 residues in the CDR3. The germline V and J ends were trimmed by 3 bases and 4 bases, with 13 bases remaining between them. The CDR3 region is CASSMDGSGNQPQHF. In DNA, the CDR3 is TGTGCCAGTAGTATGGACGGGTCGGGGAATCAGCCCCAGCATTTT.

The CDR3 region is CASSSGWEYYEQYF. The CDR3 nucleotides read TGTGCCAGCAGTTCCGGGTGGGAGTACTACGAGCAGTACTTC. The chain is built from TRBV28 and TRBJ2-7; possible D gene TRBD2, 5 bases. The CDR3 runs 14 residues. Trimming left V 4 bases short and J 3 bases short, with 13 bases between. CDR1 is MDHEN, CDR2 SYDVKM, per germline.

This rearrangement joins TRBV24-1 to TRBJ2-1, with 8 nucleotides matching TRBD1. Germline trimming cut 9 bases from V and 9 bases from J; bases unmatched to any gene: 12. CDR1 and CDR2 from the germline V gene are KGHDR and SFDVKD. The CDR3 has 14 residues. The CDR3 here is CATATGQADREQFF. In nucleotides, the CDR3 is TGTGCCACCGCAACGGGACAGGCCGACCGTGAGCAGTTCTTC.

The chain is built from TRBV15 and TRBJ1-1; the D gene is possibly TRBD1 (5 bases). Germline CDR1 reads LNHNV; CDR2 reads YYDKDF (reference sequence). V was trimmed by 3 bases and J by 1 base, leaving 12 bases between them. There are 15 residues in the CDR3. CDR3 sequence: CATSSFRDSNTEAFF. The CDR3 DNA sequence: TGTGCCACCAGCAGCTTCCGGGACTCGAACACTGAAGCTTTCTTT.

The chain has TRBV14 and TRBJ2-7, with TRBD2 identical over 9 bases. This CDR3 region has 15 residues. Germline assignment: CDR1 SGHDN and CDR2 FVKESK. The junction had 8 bases not matched to a gene; V was cut back by 4 bases and J by 4 bases. CDR3: CASSPTAGGRYEQYF. CDR3 nucleotides: TGTGCCAGCAGCCCCACGGCGGGAGGGAGGTACGAGCAGTACTTC.

This clone was seen a handful of times. The chain employs TRBV6-1 and TRBJ2-7; a possible D gene is TRBD2 (6 bases). Germline V gives CDR1 MNHNS, CDR2 SASEGT. V gave up 1 base and J gave up 4 bases, with 14 bases separating them. The CDR3 loop spans 15 amino acids. The CDR3 region has the DNA TGTGCCAGCAGTGAAGGTTTAGGGACTTTTTACGAGCAGTACTTC. Protein product: CASSEGLGTFYEQYF.

The V call is TRBV5-6, the J call TRBJ1-2; D is undetermined. Trimming pared 0 bases from V and 0 bases from J, leaving 6 bases between. The CDR3 is made up of 14 amino acids. Looked up from germline, CDR1 is SGHDT and CDR2 is YYEEEE. CDR3 nucleotide sequence: TGTGCCAGCAGCTTGGGGTCGGCTAACTATGGCTACACCTTC. Residues: CASSLGSANYGYTF.

V usage is TRBV7-9 and J usage is TRBJ1-2, with D tentatively TRBD1 (6 bases). Germline CDR1 SEHNR, CDR2 FQNEAQ (reference sequence). This CDR3 is 12 amino acids long. V lost 10 bases, J lost 0 bases, and 9 bases lay in between. CDR3 protein: CAIQGANYGYTF. The CDR3 region has the DNA TGTGCCATACAGGGAGCTAACTATGGCTACACCTTC.

The V and J genes are TRBV15 and TRBJ2-2, with unresolved D. The CDR3 covers 15 residues. Deletions cut 0 bases from V and 6 bases from J, with 11 bases between. CDR1 LNHNV and CDR2 YYDKDF come from the germline V gene (reference sequence). DNA of the CDR3: TGTGCCACCAGCAGAGATCGGTCCTCCCCCGGGGAGCTGTTTTTT. This codes for CATSRDRSSPGELFF.

The chain employs TRBV7-3 and TRBJ2-3, with D perhaps TRBD2 (5 bases). Deletions cut 1 base from V and 1 base from J, with 15 bases between. The CDR3 extends over 17 amino acids. Looked up from germline, CDR1 is SGHTA and CDR2 is FQGTGA. CDR3 amino acids: CASSLRPGILGTDTQYF. CDR3 sequence (DNA): TGTGCCAGCAGCTTAAGGCCGGGAATTCTGGGCACAGATACGCAGTATTTT.

The rearrangement uses TRBV5-8 and TRBJ1-1, with D possibly matching TRBD1 (5 bases). V dropped 3 bases and J dropped 6 bases, with 18 bases sitting between them. The V gene's germline CDR1 is SGHTS and CDR2 YDEGEE. This CDR3 is 15 amino acids long. The CDR3 DNA follows: TGTGCCAGCAGCTGGTGGGGCGGGGAAGGTCCTGAAGCTTTCTTT. This sequence encodes CASSWWGGEGPEAFF.

The CDR3 DNA follows: TGTGCCAGCTCACCCCCCGGTGGGCCAGGGGGCGGGTACGAGCAGTACTTC. It specifies CASSPPGGPGGGYEQYF. The chain recombines TRBV18 with TRBJ2-7, with TRBD1 matching over 8 bases. CDR3 size: 17 residues. The V segment lost 3 bases and the J segment 4 bases; nucleotides outside the gene matches: 14. Germline V CDR1 and CDR2: KGHSH, LQKENI. Full variable domain (rest looked up from reference TRBV18 and TRBJ2-7): NAGVMQNPRHLVRRRGQEARLRCSPMKGHSHVYWYRQLPEEGLKFMVYLQKENIIDESGMPKERFSAEFPKEGPSILRIQQVVRGDSAAYFCASSPPGGPGGGYEQYFGPGTRLTVT.

This rearrangement joins TRBV3-1 (or the pseudogene TRBV3-2) to TRBJ2-7, with TRBD1 as a possible D gene (5 bases). The CDR3 spans 13 residues. The V and J ends lost 1 base and 3 bases respectively, with 7 bases between them. CDR1 is LGHDT, CDR2 YNNKEL, per germline (reference sequence). CDR3 sequence reads: CASSQGQHYEQYF. The CDR3 DNA reads as TGTGCCAGCAGCCAAGGACAGCACTACGAGCAGTACTTC.

The V and J genes are TRBV4-1 and TRBJ2-1; TRBD2 aligns across 7 bases. V shed 3 bases, J shed 0 bases, and the junction held 8 bases outside the gene matches. The CDR3 is 17 residues long. CDR1 and CDR2 (germline): MGHRA, YSYEKL. As DNA, the CDR3 is TGCGCCAGCAGCCAGGGGACTACCCTGAGCTCCTACAATGAGCAGTTCTTC. Translated: CASSQGTTLSSYNEQFF.

This chain uses TRBV24-1 with TRBJ2-7; the match to TRBD2 covers 11 bases. The CDR3 has 15 residues. In germline, CDR1 is KGHDR, CDR2 SFDVKD. Trimming took 11 bases from V and 3 from J; bases not matched to a gene: 11. CDR3 amino acids: CAIGTSGPHLYEQYF. The CDR3 bases are TGTGCCATCGGGACTAGCGGACCTCACCTCTACGAGCAGTACTTC.

This rearrangement joins TRBV19 to TRBJ2-6; possible D gene TRBD1, 5 bases. The CDR3 is 15 residues long. Germline CDR1 is LNHDA and CDR2 is SQIVND (reference sequence). Trimming stripped 8 bases from V and 3 bases from J, with 14 bases between. CDR3 in DNA: TGTGCCAGTGGTACTACAGGTAGTGGGGCCAACGTCCTGACTTTC. Residues: CASGTTGSGANVLTF.

This clone was detected only a few times. This chain links TRBV12-3 or TRBV12-4 with TRBJ2-1; TRBD2 matches 7 bases. The V gene end was trimmed by 6 bases and the J gene end by 2 bases; junction bases not matched to a gene: 1. The CDR3 contains 13 residues. CDR3 sequence (DNA): TGTGCCAGCAGAGGACTAGCCTACAATGAGCAGTTCTTC. This encodes CASRGLAYNEQFF.